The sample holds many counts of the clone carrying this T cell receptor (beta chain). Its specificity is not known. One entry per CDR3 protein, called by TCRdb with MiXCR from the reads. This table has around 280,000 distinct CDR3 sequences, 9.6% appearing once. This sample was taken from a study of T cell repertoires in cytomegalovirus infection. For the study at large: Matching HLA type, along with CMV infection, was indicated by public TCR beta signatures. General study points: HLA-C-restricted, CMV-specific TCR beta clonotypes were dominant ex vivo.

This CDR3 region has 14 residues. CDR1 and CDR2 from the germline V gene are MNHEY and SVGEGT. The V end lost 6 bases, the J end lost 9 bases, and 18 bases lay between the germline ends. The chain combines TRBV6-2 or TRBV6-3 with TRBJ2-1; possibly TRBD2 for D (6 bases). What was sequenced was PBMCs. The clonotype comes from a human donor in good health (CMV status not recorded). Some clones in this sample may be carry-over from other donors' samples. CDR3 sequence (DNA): TGTGCCAGCAGGCCTCAGTTTCTGGAGGGTGAGCAGTTCTTC. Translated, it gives CASRPQFLEGEQFF.